This TCR beta chain was observed in a study of cytomegalovirus exposure and HLA in healthy donors (TCRdb year 2017). Context from the whole study: An earlier analysis of approximately 600 of the donors reported more than 250 Gb of sequence data and 117 million unique TCR beta sequences from roughly 180 million T cells. Alongside the repertoire data, information on donor age, sex, ethnicity and CMV serostatus was compiled. An earlier analysis of 500 to 650 of the donors applied high-throughput TCR beta sequencing to assess whether each TCR beta V gene segment acted as functional or pseudogenic. Typing coverage differed by locus: A, B, C, DRB1 and DQB1 were typed in roughly 629-630 donors, DQA1 in about 500, DPA1 in over 600, and DPB1 in 472. To predict cytomegalovirus infection status, the study brought together high-throughput TCR immunosequencing, statistical association of individual TCRs with disease status, and machine learning. Along with the approximately 650-subject first cohort, a separate validation cohort of over a hundred different subjects was used. Several DR-DQ haplotypes were treated as single units for association and clustering because of strong linkage in the cohort. Every discovery cohort repertoire had been produced on one sequencing platform. An early release that covered roughly 600 HLA-typed donors contained 300 to 350 gigabases of sequencing data and some 87 million unique TCR sequences. A later genetic analysis took genome-wide SNP genotypes for about 55% of the roughly 670 donors and used that subset as a discovery cohort. The later analysis used no new phenotypic data to find candidate immune exposures, relying instead on TCR beta sequences and their occurrence across donors. The study used immunosequencing to profile the T cell repertoires of approximately 650 subjects and linked those repertoires to cytomegalovirus serostatus. A later analysis re-examined previously published TCR beta repertoires from hundreds of donors and added high-resolution HLA genotyping to investigate patterns of TCR occurrence. Among around 400 genotyped donors of the cohort, an average of roughly 230,000 unique TCR beta nucleotide sequences was sequenced per donor, of which about 19% were non-productive. The aim of the study was to test whether cataloging public T cell receptors could identify signatures of past pathogen exposure. HLA typing included class I and class II loci at four-digit resolution. Among the approximately 420 genotyped donors, more than 70% belonged to the genetic ancestry cluster associated with self-reported Caucasian donors.

The paper as a whole reports these results and caveats: A later analysis reported that several top co-occurrence clusters appeared linked to parvovirus B19, influenza, CMV and Epstein-Barr virus. Over 15 rarely observed V segments, including chromosome 9 orphons, were excluded from the earlier analysis of several hundred of the donors because counts were too low. At a false discovery rate of 0.05, a later analysis linked fewer than 20,000 TCR beta sequences to specific HLA alleles. Strong co-occurrence of HLA alleles, especially DR and DQ, made assigning TCR associations to individual alleles difficult. A further reported finding was that TCR beta sequences accurately predicted the HLA-A and HLA-B alleles for most subjects in the first cohort. HLA typing was unavailable for some donors at each locus, so association tests used only the typed subset. According to a later analysis, TCR association rates differed among HLA loci, with DRB1 alleles showing the most associated TCRs and HLA-C alleles showing the fewest. Most TCR sequences were observed very rarely across donors, whereas some public TCRs were present in many individuals. A cluster of highly shared sequence variants was judged likely to represent a technical artifact of the sequencing pipeline. Most CMV-associated TCR beta chains appeared to be HLA-restricted in a later analysis, and the HLA associations seemed to be driven largely by CMV exposure. The presence/absence analyses assumed that sequencing depth was roughly uniform across donors, and that assumption may not be true. An earlier analysis of some 560 of the donors showed that most TCR beta V segments appeared in productive rearrangements either about 90% or about 30% of the time, which broadly matched IMGT annotations. Cytomegalovirus status was reported to be diagnosed by the classifier with high specificity and sensitivity in both the original and validation cohorts. Some IMGT-functional V segments, including TRBV6-2 and TRBV6-3, could not be distinguished by the 87-base-pair reads and were therefore excluded. The cohort was sequenced for TCR beta chains only, and without alpha or paired-chain data the features that could be detected were limited. Linkage disequilibrium might explain the correlated functional status among segregating V segments, but an unknown experimental factor could not be ruled out. A later genetic analysis associated a missense DCLRE1C variant with V-gene and J-gene trimming of TCR beta chains, and an independent cohort replicated the association. Immune exposure information for the cohort was limited to CMV serostatus. It was suggested by the authors that the approach could potentially be generalized to other disease states and immunological phenotypes. Three of the identified cytomegalovirus-associated TCR beta chains were confirmed in vitro to be specific for cytomegalovirus antigens. Compared with the roughly 600-donor mean, donors in an Asian-associated ancestry cluster had fewer N-insertions in productive TCRs, according to a later genetic analysis. Compared with equally common non-associated chains, HLA-associated TCR beta chains in a later analysis were more clonally expanded and had lower generation probabilities. A total of 150 to 200 TCR beta chains were listed by the study as associated with cytomegalovirus.

The CDR3 runs 15 amino acids, cysteine and phenylalanine included. The sequence is cut down to CDR3 DNA, 45 bases in frame from base 1. The germline V gene (reference sequence) specifies SGHKS as CDR1 and YYEKEE as CDR2. Ends trimmed: V by 1 base, J by 7 bases; bases unmatched to a gene: 5. On this clone: No antigen is known for it.

The cohort comprised more than 550 healthy bone marrow donors. All cohort members were sampled while nominally healthy, although unrecorded immune exposures were likely present. The donor was CMV seropositive and belonged to the group of some 290 seropositive cohort members. A peripheral blood sample was provided by each donor, and peripheral blood mononuclear cells were used for TCR beta sequencing. Genomic DNA was extracted from the blood cell samples with the Qiagen DNeasy Blood Extraction Kit. The library was made by the immunoSEQ multiplex PCR assay. A mixture of 60 forward primers for TCR Vbeta segments and 13 reverse primers for TCR Jbeta segments was used in the multiplex PCR. A multiplex PCR assay on genomic DNA amplified the CDR3 region of rearranged TCR beta genes. Amplified TCR beta libraries were sequenced as 87-base-pair reads on the Illumina HiSeq System. In the authors' own workflow: In a later analysis, some 80 million unique TCR beta chains were counted across the 650 to 700 repertoires, and some 10 million of these chains were shared by at least two donors. A nearest-neighbor algorithm error-corrected the raw reads and collapsed the reads into unique sequences, merging closely related sequences to remove PCR and sequencing errors. To assign V, D and J gene segments, CDR3 sequences were aligned to IMGT reference sequences. For a sequence to be retained, a match of at least six nucleotides to both a V gene segment and a J gene segment was required. Rearrangements were classified as productive when the CDR3 lacked stop codons and remained in frame with V and J, and all other rearrangements were classified as non-productive. CDR3 was defined according to IMGT convention as the region running from the second conserved V-encoded cysteine to the conserved J-encoded phenylalanine. The earlier analysis of about 620 of the donors excluded sequences that lacked an unambiguous match to a single V gene segment. In an earlier analysis of a few hundred of the donors, a V segment was called functional when productive rearrangements were above 56.7%, and segregating when the standard deviation between donors exceeded 5%. A statistical classification framework was built for diagnosing cytomegalovirus status from the catalog of TCR beta chain sequences. In a later analysis, V and J genes were assigned by comparing TCR nucleotide sequences against IMGT/GENE-DB human TR gene sequences. In a later analysis, CDR3 sequences and most-parsimonious VDJ recombination scenarios were assigned using the TCRdist pipeline. In a later analysis, every TCR beta chain was defined by the combination of its CDR3 amino acid sequence and its V-gene family, and reads without a unique V-gene family were dropped. As a way to deal with suspected cross-contamination and a sequencing artifact, a later analysis dropped under 600 nucleotide sequences that were highly shared and had low generation probability. A later analysis calculated a clonal expansion index for each public chain from normalized within-repertoire ranks of inferred template counts. A later analysis computed generation probabilities with a VDJ recombination model fitted to out-of-frame rearrangements, and checked the results against IGoR. In a later analysis, hypergeometric tests were used to score TCR-TCR, TCR-HLA and TCR-CMV co-occurrence, with a repertoire-size bias correction applied to TCR pairs. To estimate false discovery rates, a later analysis permuted the HLA or CMV assignments 20 times. In a later analysis, co-occurring TCRs were grouped using DBSCAN, with TCRdist sequence similarity added in when clustering inside HLA-allele-positive subsets. Repertoires with fewer than 30,000 or more than 120,000 public chains, plus five repertoires with anomalous nucleotide sharing, were excluded from co-occurrence clustering. This immuneACCESS table, as held by TCRdb, lists in-frame sequences with V and J called but not all clones. Of the missing ones, under half trace to an unresolved V gene in checked studies; the others have no known cause. V and J calls and clone size are given by that table; D and trimming were obtained from the DNA. The sample's records list tens of thousands of clones. The top ten clones comprise about 3.6% of the sample.

The receptor comes from a woman aged 40 to 50 in good health and CMV-seropositive. The chain joins TRBV5-5 to TRBJ2-3, with TRBD2 identical over 11 junction bases. The specimen sequenced was PBMCs. The encoded CDR3 is CASSLSLAGENTQYF. The sequence in DNA is TGTGCCAGCAGCTTGTCACTAGCGGGAGAAAATACGCAGTATTTT. Here the CDR3 is joined to the reference TRBV5-5 and TRBJ2-3 genes, and the full variable domain is: DAGVTQSPTHLIKTRGQQVTLRCSPISGHKSVSWYQQVLGQGPQFIFQYYEKEERGRGNFPDRFSARQFPNYSSELNVNALLLGDSALYLCASSLSLAGENTQYFGPGTRLTVL.